The source of this TCR beta chain is a study of molecular identifiers for immune sequencing clone quantification. Overall study findings and caveats: Effector cells had over 98% of their molecules in clones above 20 RNA copies, while naive cells had under 1%.

Sorting isolated naive CD8 T cells as CD8+CD4-CCR7+CD45RA+ events. One entry per CDR3 protein results from TCRdb running MiXCR on the PCR reads. The sample has about 630,000 distinct CDR3 sequences, less than 30% seen once; the top ten hold 0.7% to 0.95%. Notes on this clonotype: The antigen remains undetermined.

Germline assignment: CDR1 GTSNPN and CDR2 SVGIG (reference sequence). CDR3 length equals 14 residues. V lost 0 bases, J lost 9 bases, and 3 bases stayed unmatched. This TCR derives from a human donor in good health. Some libraries in this study had Jurkat cell RNA spiked in. Source material: naive CD8+ T cells from blood, with Jurkat cell RNA spiked in. Subset in this sample: FACS-sorted CD8+CD4-CCR7+CD45RA+ naive T cells. The chain carries TRBV30 and TRBJ2-4; TRBD1 matches 12 bases. The CDR3, as DNA: TGTGCCTGGAGTGTATTGGGACAGGGGGCCATTCAGTACTTC. Its protein product is CAWSVLGQGAIQYF.